The rows below give T cell receptor beta chains drawn from one sample of a study of shared clonotypes between healthy human individuals. The data were produced by immunoSEQ multiplex PCR, yet TCRdb's version contains in-frame clones alone and is incomplete. The sample has 400,000 to 500,000 clones; around 80% are singletons. Input material: PBMCs. The origin of the receptors is a woman in her forties in good health. Some clones in this sample may be carry-over from other donors' samples. CDR3s include the opening cysteine and the closing phenylalanine or tryptophan. A D gene is named only where the DNA matches it firmly. The listing skips clone size in some rows; elsewhere it reads once, few, many or a size class.

TRBV21-1	NA	NA	TRBJ2-7	CASSKDCGGPYEQYF	TGTGCCAGCAGCAAAGATTGCGGGGGACCCTACGAGCAGTACTTC
TRBV2	NA	NA	TRBJ2-1	CASSEGSYEQFF	TGTGCCAGCAGTGAGGGGAGCTATGAGCAGTTCTTC
TRBV5-6	NA	NA	TRBJ2-3	CASSLGAGTDTQYF	TGTGCCAGCAGCTTAGGAGCGGGCACAGATACGCAGTATTTT
TRBV18	NA	NA	TRBJ2-3	CASSPPGMRSTDTQYF	TGTGCCAGCTCACCACCGGGGATGAGGAGCACAGATACGCAGTATTTT
TRBV28	TRBD1	NA	TRBJ1-3	CASSFDLGTGKGNTIYF	TGTGCCAGCAGTTTCGACCTCGGGACAGGGAAGGGAAACACCATATATTTT
TRBV4-1	TRBD1	NA	TRBJ2-3	CASSQTGTGSTDTQYF	TGCGCCAGCAGCCAAACCGGGACAGGGAGCACAGATACGCAGTATTTT
TRBV27	NA	NA	TRBJ1-4	CASSRPGGKLFF	TGTGCCAGCAGCCGTCCGGGAGGAAAACTGTTTTTT
TRBV27	NA	NA	TRBJ1-5	CASSYVGRNQPQHF	TGTGCCAGCAGTTATGTGGGGCGCAATCAGCCCCAGCATTTT
TRBV2	TRBD1	NA	TRBJ2-7	CASSEFGQGAHEQYF	TGTGCCAGCAGTGAATTCGGACAGGGGGCCCACGAGCAGTACTTC
TRBV28	TRBD2	NA	TRBJ2-2	CASSSLGLAGSGELFF	TGTGCCAGCAGTTCCCTTGGACTAGCTGGGTCCGGGGAGCTGTTTTTT
TRBV7-9	TRBD2	NA	TRBJ2-7	CASSLAKREPYEQYF	TGTGCCAGCAGCTTAGCGAAGCGGGAGCCCTACGAGCAGTACTTC
TRBV27	NA	NA	TRBJ2-1	CASSIIGRQSSYNEQFF	TGTGCCAGCAGTATCATAGGACGGCAAAGCTCCTACAATGAGCAGTTCTTC
TRBV9	NA	once	TRBJ2-7	CASSPRPRETLDEQYF	TGTGCCAGCAGCCCTCGGCCCCGGGAGACATTGGACGAGCAGTACTTC
TRBV5-4	NA	few	TRBJ1-2	CASSLEGANRRDYGYTF	TGTGCCAGCAGCTTGGAAGGGGCCAACCGAAGGGACTATGGCTACACCTTC
TRBV11-1	NA	NA	TRBJ1-1	CASSLEGPGGAFF	TGTGCCAGCAGCTTAGAGGGTCCGGGAGGTGCTTTCTTT
TRBV7-8	NA	NA	TRBJ1-2	CASSLSTGPAYGYTF	TGTGCCAGCAGCTTATCCACAGGGCCCGCCTATGGCTACACCTTC
TRBV7-2	NA	NA	TRBJ1-1	CASSPGRNTEAFF	TGTGCCAGCAGCCCGGGACGGAACACTGAAGCTTTCTTT
TRBV7-8	NA	NA	TRBJ2-2	CASSPQGLNSNTGELFF	TGTGCCAGCAGCCCCCAGGGACTCAACTCGAACACCGGGGAGCTGTTTTTT
TRBV29-1	NA	many	TRBJ2-1	CSATGYNEQFF	TGCAGCGCAACAGGTTACAATGAGCAGTTCTTC
TRBV28	TRBD1	NA	TRBJ1-1	CASSGGQGNTEAFF	TGTGCCAGCAGTGGTGGACAGGGGAACACTGAAGCTTTCTTT
TRBV15	NA	NA	TRBJ2-3	CATSSAITDTQYF	TGTGCCACCAGCAGCGCGATAACAGATACGCAGTACTTT
TRBV14	TRBD2	NA	TRBJ2-1	CASSILAGSYNEQFF	TGTGCCAGCAGCATCCTAGCGGGATCTTACAATGAGCAGTTCTTC
TRBV6-1	NA	NA	TRBJ2-7	CASTSGAVSYEQYF	TGTGCCAGCACCTCGGGCGCGGTGTCCTACGAGCAGTACTTC